One sample yielded the 22 T cell receptor beta chains listed below, sequenced in a study of OX40 agonist ivuxolimab in advanced cancers. The repertoire was sequenced with immunoSEQ multiplex PCR; TCRdb's copy has only in-frame clones and lacks some. The sample lists around 140,000 clones, 90% seen once, with roughly 1.1% in the top ten. The sample was CD4+ or CD8+ T cells sorted from blood, taken in a trial of the OX40 agonist ivuxolimab. All receptors come from an adult with an advanced solid tumor such as melanoma, head and neck, liver or kidney cancer.

The V gene is TRBV5-8, the J gene TRBJ2-7; D might be TRBD2 (6 bases). The CDR3 extends over 14 amino acids. Germline lookup yields CDR1 SGHTS and CDR2 YDEGEE. V lost 4 bases, J lost 5 bases, and 16 bases lay in between. The CDR3, as DNA: TGTGCCAGCAGCCAAGGAGCGGGTCAAAACGAGCAGTACTTC. It specifies CASSQGAGQNEQYF.

The chain links TRBV6-5 to TRBJ2-1; D possibly matches TRBD1 or TRBD2 (5 bases each). The CDR3 contains 13 residues. Germline CDR1 MNHEY, CDR2 SVGAGI. V was clipped by 0 bases and J by 10 bases, with 10 bases between them. The CDR3 sequence is CASSYSEWGEQFF. CDR3 nucleotides: TGTGCCAGCAGTTACTCGGAGTGGGGGGAGCAGTTCTTC.

This chain connects TRBV28 to TRBJ2-3; no reliable D call. Trimming stripped 5 bases from V and 3 bases from J, with 15 bases between. Germline CDR1 reads MDHEN; CDR2 reads SYDVKM. This CDR3 has 15 residues. CDR3 protein: CASSARHPGTDTQYF. CDR3 nucleotide sequence: TGTGCCAGCAGTGCCCGACACCCCGGGACAGATACGCAGTATTTT.

This clone was seen just once. The V call is TRBV7-2, the J call TRBJ2-2; TRBD1 might be the D (5 bases). CDR1 and CDR2 (germline): SGHTA, FQGNSA. V lost 5 bases to trimming and J lost 7 bases, with 14 bases between them. This CDR3 has 14 amino acids. The CDR3 protein is CASSKLQGSGELFF. The DNA of the CDR3 is TGTGCCAGCAGCAAACTTCAGGGAAGCGGGGAGCTGTTTTTT.

The genes are TRBV28 and TRBJ2-7, with 12 bases lining up with TRBD2. In germline, CDR1 is MDHEN, CDR2 SYDVKM. V lost 8 bases to trimming and J lost 3 bases; unmatched junction nucleotides: 2. This CDR3 has 13 amino acids. CDR3 nucleotides: TGTGCCAGCCGGACTAGCGGGGTCTACGAGCAGTACTTC. It codes for CASRTSGVYEQYF.

The chain has TRBV13 and TRBJ2-1; TRBD2 matches at 11 bases. Germline CDR1 PRHDT, CDR2 FYEKMQ (reference sequence). Trimming cost V 0 bases and J 3 bases; bases outside gene matches: 16. CDR3 length: 21 residues. The CDR3 nucleotides read TGTGCCAGCAGCTTAGGCTCCCCGGGACTAGCGGCTCAAAAGGGCTACAATGAGCAGTTCTTC. Translation: CASSLGSPGLAAQKGYNEQFF.

The chain has TRBV10-3 and TRBJ1-1; D is unresolved. Germline CDR1 reads ENHRY; CDR2 reads SYGVKD. The CDR3 runs to 13 residues. The V and J ends lost 9 bases and 0 bases respectively, with 11 bases between them. CDR3 nucleotide sequence: TGTGCCATTACAACGGGAGTGAACACTGAAGCTTTCTTT. The encoded protein is CAITTGVNTEAFF.

This chain links TRBV5-1 with TRBJ1-1, with D unclear. Per the germline V gene, CDR1 is SGHRS and CDR2 is YFSETQ. The CDR3 is 13 residues long. V gave up 0 bases and J gave up 2 bases, with 5 bases separating them. CDR3 amino acids: CASSLEANTEAFF. The DNA of the CDR3 is TGCGCCAGCAGCTTGGAAGCAAACACTGAAGCTTTCTTT. Full variable domain (rest looked up from reference TRBV5-1 and TRBJ1-1): KAGVTQTPRYLIKTRGQQVTLSCSPISGHRSVSWYQQTPGQGLQFLFEYFSETQRNKGNFPGRFSGRQFSNSRSEMNVSTLELGDSALYLCASSLEANTEAFFGQGTRLTVV.

This sequence joins TRBV6-1 and TRBJ1-4; 9 bases fit TRBD1. The CDR3 is 14 residues long. V shed 7 bases, J shed 8 bases, and the junction held 8 bases outside the gene matches. Germline V CDR1 and CDR2: MNHNS, SASEGT. Here the CDR3 reads CASIKDRGVEKLFF. In DNA, the CDR3 is TGTGCCAGCATTAAGGACAGGGGAGTGGAAAAACTGTTTTTT.

This clone occurred a few times. V and J are TRBV18 and TRBJ1-1; no clear D gene. The CDR3 is 15 residues long. Trimming took 3 bases from V and 0 from J, leaving 11 bases between them. CDR1 and CDR2 (germline): KGHSH, LQKENI. CDR3 sequence (DNA): TGTGCCAGCTCACCGGTCCTGACGGTGAACACTGAAGCTTTCTTT. Protein sequence: CASSPVLTVNTEAFF. Full variable domain (outside the CDR3, taken from reference TRBV18 and TRBJ1-1): NAGVMQNPRHLVRRRGQEARLRCSPMKGHSHVYWYRQLPEEGLKFMVYLQKENIIDESGMPKERFSAEFPKEGPSILRIQQVVRGDSAAYFCASSPVLTVNTEAFFGQGTRLTVV.

The chain recombines TRBV28 with TRBJ2-3; maybe TRBD1 (6 bases). Germline values: CDR1 MDHEN, CDR2 SYDVKM. The CDR3 sequence is 14 residues long. Trimming cost V 6 bases and J 0 bases, with 10 bases left between them. CDR3 protein: CASRLTGSTDTQYF. The CDR3 nucleotides read TGTGCCAGCAGGTTGACAGGTAGCACAGATACGCAGTATTTT.

This chain joins TRBV6-5 and TRBJ2-7, with 9 bases aligning to TRBD1. The V segment lost 0 bases and the J segment 5 bases; nucleotides outside the gene matches: 5. The germline CDR1 and CDR2 sequences are MNHEY and SVGAGI. The CDR3 is 15 amino acids. DNA of the CDR3: TGTGCCAGCAGTTACTCGATGGGGACAGGGAACGAGCAGTACTTC. Its translation is CASSYSMGTGNEQYF.

This clone appeared a few times. CDR3 loop: CASSLAEVTGSRYTF. The DNA of the CDR3 is TGTGCCAGCAGCTTGGCCGAGGTAACAGGGTCGCGCTACACCTTC. This chain links TRBV7-9 with TRBJ1-2; D might be TRBD1 (6 bases). Trimming cost V 3 bases and J 9 bases, with 20 bases left between them. This CDR3 has 15 amino acids. Germline CDR1 SEHNR, CDR2 FQNEAQ (reference sequence).

This clone was seen only a few times. The chain has TRBV28 and TRBJ1-2, with D perhaps matching TRBD1 (5 bases). There are 14 residues in the CDR3. Germline CDR1 and CDR2: MDHEN and SYDVKM. The V and J ends lost 5 bases and 4 bases respectively, with 14 bases between them. As DNA, the CDR3 is TGTGCCAGCAGTACCCACAGGTCTAGCTATGGCTACACCTTC. It yields the protein CASSTHRSSYGYTF.

V usage is TRBV6-1 and J usage is TRBJ2-7; the D gene is possibly TRBD1 (5 bases). The CDR3 is 14 amino acids. Trimming took 1 base from V and 2 from J, leaving 9 bases between them. Germline CDR1 is MNHNS and CDR2 is SASEGT. CDR3 protein: CASSEGGQTYEQYF. The CDR3 nucleotides read TGTGCCAGCAGTGAAGGTGGACAAACCTACGAGCAGTACTTC.

The chain combines TRBV23-1 with TRBJ1-1; D unclear. TRBV23-1 is noted as an ORF with a role that remains uncertain. The ends were cut back, 4 bases at V and 0 bases at J, with 15 bases in the middle. The CDR3 length is 16 residues. The CDR3 DNA follows: TGCGCCAGCAGTCCGAACGCTCAGGATATGAACACTGAAGCTTTCTTT. Translation gives CASSPNAQDMNTEAFF.

The chain links TRBV5-1 to TRBJ1-5, with 9 bases identical to TRBD1. Germline loops: CDR1 SGHRS, CDR2 YFSETQ. V was clipped by 4 bases and J by 0 bases; unmatched bases: 2. The CDR3 runs to 15 residues. The CDR3 coding sequence is TGCGCCAGCAGCCGGACAGGGGATAGCAATCAGCCCCAGCATTTT. It is translated as CASSRTGDSNQPQHF.

V and J are TRBV6-6 and TRBJ2-1; 7 nucleotides agree with TRBD2. Germline assignment: CDR1 MNHNY and CDR2 SVGAGI (reference sequence). The CDR3 totals 13 residues. V trimming: 7 bases; J trimming: 5 bases; junction bases outside the gene matches: 5. The CDR3 DNA follows: TGTGCCAGCACGGGGAGGGATCACAATGAGCAGTTCTTC. It translates to CASTGRDHNEQFF.

CDR3 bases: TGTGCCAGCAGTTCAGGGGGCCCTCTGATTAGCAATCAGCCCCAGCATTTT. This codes for CASSSGGPLISNQPQHF. The chain links TRBV27 to TRBJ1-5, with 8 nucleotides matching TRBD1. Germline CDR1 reads MNHEY; CDR2 reads SMNVEV (reference sequence). The CDR3 is 17 amino acids. Trimming removed 4 bases from V and 0 bases from J; junction bases left unmatched: 8.

This CDR3 reads CASSLGGRADTQYF. The CDR3 nucleotides are TGTGCCAGCAGTTTAGGAGGGAGGGCCGATACGCAGTATTTT. V is TRBV27 and J is TRBJ2-3, with 7 bases fitting TRBD2. CDR1 and CDR2 (germline): MNHEY, SMNVEV (reference sequence). This CDR3 comprises 14 residues. With V trimmed by 2 bases and J by 6 bases, 5 bases remained unmatched.

This chain joins TRBV28 and TRBJ2-3; 8 nucleotides match TRBD2. The CDR3 totals 13 residues. V dropped 7 bases and J dropped 4; count of bases not matched to a gene: 4. Germline V gene data show CDR1 as MDHEN and CDR2 as SYDVKM. The CDR3 protein is CASIPGGADTQYF. The CDR3 bases are TGTGCCAGCATCCCGGGAGGGGCAGATACGCAGTATTTT.

This chain links TRBV18 with TRBJ1-5; tentatively, D is TRBD1 (5 bases). The CDR3 runs to 16 residues. The V end lost 8 bases, the J end lost 6 bases, and 23 bases lay between the germline ends. Germline loops: CDR1 KGHSH, CDR2 LQKENI. The CDR3 sequence: CASTPGRVVGGQPQHF. As DNA, the CDR3 is TGTGCCAGCACCCCCGGCAGGGTCGTAGGTGGTCAGCCCCAGCATTTT.